This is a list of T cell receptor beta chains from one sample in a study of T-cell memory formation after mild COVID-19. One entry per CDR3 protein, called by TCRdb with MiXCR from the 5' RACE reads. Of approximately 300,000 distinct CDR3 sequences in the sample, 8% to 9% are singletons; the top ten hold 22%. Material for sequencing was PBMCs or a T cell subset sorted from them (not recorded which). All receptors derive from a man between 18 and 35 years old who had mild COVID-19 (a few samples of this study predate the infection). Cell type and time point are not known. The conserved cysteine and the conserved F or W are not part of the CDR3 here. Fields, in order: clone size, V gene, J gene, CDR3 protein. The size of a clone is reported for some rows only, either as once, few or many, or as a class for expanded clones.

abundance: -
v_gene: TRBV20-1
j_gene: TRBJ2-3
CDR3aa: SARDPSRRAGDTQY

abundance: few
v_gene: TRBV20-1
j_gene: TRBJ2-3
CDR3aa: SAPGRGNADTQY

abundance: many
v_gene: TRBV20-1
j_gene: TRBJ2-7
CDR3aa: SASREGGYEQY

abundance: -
v_gene: TRBV4-2
j_gene: TRBJ2-2
CDR3aa: ASSQDEGGDTGELF

abundance: -
v_gene: TRBV12-3/TRBV12-4
j_gene: TRBJ2-5
CDR3aa: ASKPGQGLGTQY

abundance: -
v_gene: TRBV7-9
j_gene: TRBJ2-3
CDR3aa: ASSRGGHRNTDTQY

abundance: -
v_gene: TRBV7-2
j_gene: TRBJ2-1
CDR3aa: AILQWATGRYNEQF

abundance: few
v_gene: TRBV20-1
j_gene: TRBJ2-3
CDR3aa: SANGDSLWGADTQY

abundance: few
v_gene: TRBV7-2
j_gene: TRBJ2-2
CDR3aa: ASSLGQHAGELF

abundance: few
v_gene: TRBV5-1
j_gene: TRBJ1-1
CDR3aa: ASSLEQGWTDAF

abundance: few
v_gene: TRBV7-9
j_gene: TRBJ2-3
CDR3aa: ASSSISRGDTQY

abundance: many
v_gene: TRBV11-2
j_gene: TRBJ2-5
CDR3aa: ASSEQVQETQY

abundance: many
v_gene: TRBV5-1
j_gene: TRBJ2-7
CDR3aa: ASSSEGHAYEQY

abundance: few
v_gene: TRBV6-5
j_gene: TRBJ1-6
CDR3aa: ASSYSTGTGSPLH

abundance: few
v_gene: TRBV6-5
j_gene: TRBJ2-3
CDR3aa: ASSTSGGTTDTQY

abundance: -
v_gene: TRBV5-1
j_gene: TRBJ2-2
CDR3aa: ASSVQLAGQSGELF

abundance: many
v_gene: TRBV11-2
j_gene: TRBJ1-2
CDR3aa: ASSFPDRGAYGYT

abundance: -
v_gene: TRBV25-1
j_gene: TRBJ2-5
CDR3aa: ASRGLNSETQY

abundance: -
v_gene: TRBV5-1
j_gene: TRBJ1-1
CDR3aa: ASSSGTPRSGAF

abundance: -
v_gene: TRBV21-1
j_gene: TRBJ1-6
CDR3aa: ASSNWGSRGSPLH

abundance: -
v_gene: TRBV6-5
j_gene: TRBJ1-4
CDR3aa: ASSYSRGVREKLF

abundance: few
v_gene: TRBV12-3/TRBV12-4
j_gene: TRBJ1-5
CDR3aa: ASSLGGNNQPQH

abundance: -
v_gene: TRBV9
j_gene: TRBJ2-5
CDR3aa: ASSVDGALQETQY

abundance: -
v_gene: TRBV20-1
j_gene: TRBJ1-1
CDR3aa: SAVKGRVNTEAF

abundance: -
v_gene: TRBV3-1
j_gene: TRBJ2-7
CDR3aa: ASSQEGRGNRY

abundance: -
v_gene: TRBV11-3
j_gene: TRBJ2-3
CDR3aa: ASSSRGVQDTQY